Below are 3 T cell receptor beta chains sequenced from a single sample in a study of blood T cell repertoires in COVID-19. Clones were read by immunoSEQ multiplex PCR, and TCRdb kept only the in-frame ones, dropping some. This table has some 190,000 clones, 70% to 90% appearing once. Sequencing was done on a sample of peripheral blood. Every receptor here comes from a man in his sixties with acute or convalescent COVID-19.

The count of this clone is one. The V and J genes are TRBV18 and TRBJ1-3; a weak D match, TRBD1 (5 bases). Between the trimmed V and J ends, which lost 10 bases and 0 bases, there was a span of 13 bases. The germline V gene has CDR1 KGHSH and CDR2 LQKENI. The CDR3 length is 14 residues. The CDR3 sequence is CATAGGLSGNTIYF. In DNA, the CDR3 is TGTGCCACTGCGGGGGGACTCTCTGGAAACACCATATATTTT.

The V and J genes are TRBV6-1 and TRBJ1-4; 7 bases match TRBD1. The V gene's germline CDR1 is MNHNS and CDR2 SASEGT. There are 13 residues in the CDR3. The junction had 3 bases not matched to a gene; V was cut back by 6 bases and J by 5 bases. The CDR3 sequence: CASRDRENEKLFF. In DNA form, the CDR3 reads TGTGCCAGCAGAGACAGGGAGAATGAAAAACTGTTTTTT.

The chain joins TRBV7-9 to TRBJ2-7, with 10 bases that match TRBD1. CDR1 is SEHNR, CDR2 FQNEAQ, per germline (reference sequence). V gave up 3 bases and J gave up 2 bases; unmatched junction bases: 4. This CDR3 spans 15 amino acids. As DNA, the CDR3 is TGTGCCAGCAGCTTGACCGGGACAGGGGCCTACGAGCAGTACTTC. Translated: CASSLTGTGAYEQYF.